Following are 21 T cell receptor beta chains from one sample sequenced in a study of blood T cell repertoires in COVID-19. Repertoires were generated with immunoSEQ multiplex PCR, while TCRdb's copy carries only in-frame clones and drops some. The profile shows 200,000 to 250,000 clones, about four fifths of them singletons. Sequencing was performed on PBMCs or T cells enriched from blood (not recorded which). The source of these receptors is a man aged 55 to 69 who had recovered from COVID-19.

For the CDR3, the DNA is TGTGCCAGCTCACCAACGCAGATCTACGAGCAGTACTTC. It specifies CASSPTQIYEQYF. The chain links TRBV18 to TRBJ2-7; D ambiguous. The CDR3 sequence is 13 residues long. CDR1 and CDR2 (germline): KGHSH, LQKENI. Trimming pared 2 bases from V and 3 bases from J, leaving 8 bases between.

This rearrangement joins TRBV7-9 to TRBJ1-4; D gene uncertain. Germline CDR1 is SEHNR and CDR2 is FQNEAQ (reference sequence). V was shortened by 5 bases and J by 7 bases, with 26 bases between the two germline ends. CDR3 length: 18 amino acids. This chain's CDR3 is CASSPHLVVEGSVEKLFF. The CDR3 DNA sequence: TGTGCCAGCAGCCCCCACCTAGTTGTAGAGGGTAGCGTTGAAAAACTGTTTTTT.

J is TRBJ1-1 and V is TRBV11-3; 8 bases agree with TRBD1. The V segment lost 4 bases and the J segment 6 bases; nucleotides outside the gene matches: 10. Looked up from germline, CDR1 is SGHNT and CDR2 is YENEEA. The CDR3 spans 15 residues. DNA of the CDR3: TGTGCCAGCAGCTCCCAGACAGGGGATGGGGCTGAAGCTTTCTTT. Translation: CASSSQTGDGAEAFF. The full variable domain, its missing parts supplied by reference TRBV11-3 and TRBJ1-1, is EAGVVQSPRYKIIEKKQPVAFWCNPISGHNTLYWYLQNLGQGPELLIRYENEEAVDDSQLPKDRFSAERLKGVDSTLKIQPAELGDSAVYLCASSSQTGDGAEAFFGQGTRLTVV.

This rearrangement joins TRBV6-2 or TRBV6-3 to TRBJ1-2, with a possible D match to TRBD1 (5 bases). The CDR3 has 15 amino acids. CDR1 and CDR2 (germline): MNHEY, SVGEGT. V was clipped by 2 bases and J by 2 bases, with 12 bases between them. CDR3 loop: CASSYSRAGNYGYTF. CDR3 nucleotide sequence: TGTGCCAGCAGTTACAGTCGAGCAGGGAACTATGGCTACACCTTC.

This clone was observed a handful of times. The chain links TRBV6-1 to TRBJ2-2; no definite D call. The CDR3 spans 15 residues. V was shortened by 2 bases and J by 6 bases, with 13 bases between the two germline ends. The germline V gene encodes CDR1 MNHNS and CDR2 SASEGT. The CDR3 sequence is CASSESSVLAGELFF. DNA for the CDR3: TGTGCCAGCAGTGAATCATCGGTCTTGGCCGGGGAGCTGTTTTTT.

The chain links TRBV11-2 to TRBJ2-7; no reliable D call. Trimming left V 5 bases short and J 0 bases short, with 11 bases between. This CDR3 contains 14 residues. Germline V gives CDR1 SGHAT, CDR2 FQNNGV. The CDR3 protein is CASSPLISSYEQYF. Written as DNA, the CDR3 is TGTGCCAGCAGCCCACTGATAAGCTCCTACGAGCAGTACTTC.

The chain recombines TRBV3-1 (or the pseudogene TRBV3-2) with TRBJ2-7, with D possibly being TRBD2 (6 bases). CDR3 size: 12 residues. Germline V gene data show CDR1 as LGHDT and CDR2 as YNNKEL (reference sequence). Trimming pared 3 bases from V and 6 bases from J, leaving 9 bases between. CDR3 sequence: CASSHGRGEQYF. The CDR3, as DNA: TGTGCCAGCAGCCACGGGCGGGGCGAGCAGTACTTC.

This clone has only a few counts. The rearrangement uses TRBV7-2 and TRBJ2-1; 10 bases agree with TRBD2. The CDR3 is made up of 15 amino acids. CDR1 is SGHTA and CDR2 is FQGNSA in the germline V gene. J lost 3 bases, V lost 5 bases, and 4 bases had no gene match. This CDR3 reads CASSLSGGVYNEQFF. CDR3 nucleotides: TGTGCCAGCAGCCTAAGCGGGGGGGTCTACAATGAGCAGTTCTTC.

This clone was seen only once. The chain employs TRBV7-9 and TRBJ1-2; 8 nucleotides line up with TRBD1. The V and J ends lost 0 bases and 7 bases, in that order; junction bases with no gene match: 4. This CDR3 comprises 14 residues. Germline values: CDR1 SEHNR, CDR2 FQNEAQ (reference sequence). DNA for the CDR3: TGTGCCAGCAGCTTAGCGGACAGGGAGAGTGGCTACACCTTC. Its protein is CASSLADRESGYTF.

The V call is TRBV12-3 or TRBV12-4, the J call TRBJ1-2; possibly TRBD1 for D (5 bases). Trimming pared 6 bases from V and 6 bases from J, leaving 14 bases between. The CDR3 spans 13 residues. CDR3 sequence reads: CASSGAGLDGYTF. CDR3 coding DNA: TGTGCCAGCAGCGGTGCAGGGTTGGATGGCTACACCTTC.

J is TRBJ2-7 and V is TRBV15; 7 bases line up with TRBD1. The CDR3 has 14 residues. Per the germline V gene, CDR1 is LNHNV and CDR2 is YYDKDF (reference sequence). With 4 bases clipped from V and 1 base from J, the junction kept 4 bases outside the gene matches. The CDR3 sequence: CATSKGDSSYEQYF. The CDR3 region has the DNA TGTGCCACCAGCAAGGGGGACAGTTCCTACGAGCAGTACTTC.

V and J are TRBV19 and TRBJ1-5; the match to TRBD1 covers 7 bases. This CDR3 region has 14 residues. The trim removed 3 bases at V and 6 bases at J, leaving 5 bases unmatched. Per the germline V gene, CDR1 is LNHDA and CDR2 is SQIVND (reference sequence). The CDR3 bases are TGTGCCAGTAGTATGGAGACAGGGCGTCAGCCCCAGCATTTT. Translated: CASSMETGRQPQHF.

This clone was found a few times. The J gene is TRBJ1-4, the V gene TRBV19; TRBD1 is a possible D gene (5 bases). The ends were cut back, 1 base at V and 8 bases at J, with 8 bases in the middle. This CDR3 comprises 13 residues. Germline CDR1 is LNHDA and CDR2 is SQIVND (reference sequence). The CDR3 nucleotides are TGTGCCAGTAGTATAGGTGGGGCGGAAAAACTGTTTTTT. This translates into CASSIGGAEKLFF.

In this sample, this clone turned up once. The J gene is TRBJ1-2, the V gene TRBV19; D ambiguous. Germline CDR1 LNHDA, CDR2 SQIVND (reference sequence). The CDR3 contains 14 residues. Trimming shortened V by 0 bases and J by 8 bases, and 13 bases separated the two germline ends. The DNA of the CDR3 is TGTGCCAGTAGTATAGAAAGCGGGAGTCAGGGCTACACCTTC. Protein product: CASSIESGSQGYTF.

The chain has TRBV11-2 and TRBJ1-4; 7 nucleotides line up with TRBD1. Germline CDR1 and CDR2: SGHAT and FQNNGV. The CDR3 is 14 residues long. The V gene end was trimmed by 1 base and the J gene end by 6 bases; junction bases not matched to a gene: 2. Written as DNA, the CDR3 is TGTGCCAGCAGCTTAGGAGACAGGGATGAAAAACTGTTTTTT. It yields the protein CASSLGDRDEKLFF.

The chain is built from TRBV6-5 and TRBJ1-4; TRBD1 agrees at 8 bases. Germline trimming cut 10 bases from V and 6 bases from J; bases unmatched to any gene: 4. Germline V lookup: CDR1 MNHEY, CDR2 SVGAGI. The CDR3 covers 12 residues. DNA for the CDR3: TGTGCCACCTCCAGGGGGCATGAAAAACTGTTTTTT. It specifies CATSRGHEKLFF.

This rearrangement joins TRBV12-3 or TRBV12-4 to TRBJ1-5; D call uncertain. With 2 bases removed from V and 5 bases from J, the gap between germline ends came to 7 bases. The CDR3 sequence is 13 residues long. DNA of the CDR3: TGTGCCAGCAGTTTATACAAAGATCAGCCCCAGCATTTT. Protein: CASSLYKDQPQHF.

Here the CDR3 DNA reads TGTGCCAGCACCCCTGTGGCTCGTCTCGACACCGGGGAGCTGTTTTTT. This encodes CASTPVARLDTGELFF. V is TRBV5-5 and J is TRBJ2-2; no reliable D call. Germline CDR1 and CDR2: SGHKS and YYEKEE (reference sequence). The CDR3 has 16 residues. Trimming stripped 6 bases from V and 3 bases from J, with 18 bases between.

This clone has a single count. V gene TRBV29-1 combines with J gene TRBJ2-7; D gene uncertain. The V end was cut by 3 bases, the J end by 2 bases, with 8 bases between. Per the germline V gene, CDR1 is SQVTM and CDR2 is ANQGSEA. CDR3 length: 12 residues. CDR3 in amino acids: CSVEAPTYEQYF. CDR3 nucleotides: TGCAGCGTTGAGGCTCCCACCTACGAGCAGTACTTC.

The chain recombines TRBV7-2 with TRBJ2-1; 13 bases align to TRBD2. The germline V gene encodes CDR1 SGHTA and CDR2 FQGNSA. V shed 4 bases and J 13 bases; nucleotides not matched to a gene: 10. The CDR3 consists of 15 residues. The CDR3 DNA follows: TGTGCCAGCAGCTCGGGGACTAGCGGGGTGGGACGTCAGTTCTTC. Its translation is CASSSGTSGVGRQFF.

J is TRBJ2-1 and V is TRBV2, with 11 nucleotides matching TRBD2. The CDR3 extends over 14 amino acids. The trim removed 6 bases at V and 6 bases at J, leaving 4 bases unmatched. Germline V gene data show CDR1 as SNHLY and CDR2 as FYNNEI. The chain's CDR3 is CASRTSGVTNEQFF. The CDR3, as DNA: TGTGCCAGCAGGACTAGCGGGGTTACCAATGAGCAGTTCTTC.